Listed below are T cell receptor beta chains from one sample, sequenced in a study of Ad26.COV2.S vaccination and SARS-CoV-2 variants. Method: immunoSEQ multiplex PCR; TCRdb's copy keeps in-frame clones and lacks some. The sample lists roughly 700,000 clones, roughly 90% occurring once. Source: peripheral blood, taken in a trial of Ad26.COV2.S vaccine versus placebo. The receptor source for this set is a person aged 18-60 years who received the Ad26.COV2.S COVID-19 vaccine or a placebo. CDR3s include the opening cysteine and the closing phenylalanine or tryptophan. D genes are given only for firm matches. Not every row has a clone size; where given, it reads once, few, many or a size class.

d_gene	abundance	v_gene	j_gene	CDR3nt	CDR3aa
-	few	TRBV5-4	TRBJ2-7	TGTGCCAGCAGCTCGGTTGGACAGTCATACGAGCAGTACTTC	CASSSVGQSYEQYF
-	-	TRBV2	TRBJ1-1	TGTGCCAGCAGTGGGAGCCTGAACACTGAAGCTTTCTTT	CASSGSLNTEAFF
TRBD2	-	TRBV2	TRBJ2-5	TGTGCCAGCAGTGAAGGACTAGCGGGGCCCATCCAAGAGACCCAGTACTTC	CASSEGLAGPIQETQYF
-	-	TRBV19	TRBJ1-3	TGTGCCAGTAGTAGCACCGGAGACACCATATATTTT	CASSSTGDTIYF
-	-	TRBV30	TRBJ2-5	TGTGCCTGGAGTGAGAGGGGGGAGACCCAGTACTTC	CAWSERGETQYF
TRBD2	-	TRBV4-3	TRBJ2-1	TGCGCCAGCAGCCGGGGTAGCGGGGGGTACAATGAGCAGTTCTTC	CASSRGSGGYNEQFF
TRBD2	-	TRBV7-3	TRBJ2-1	TGTGCCAGCAGCTTTAGCGGGCTATCCAATGAGCAGTTCTTC	CASSFSGLSNEQFF
-	-	TRBV5-1	TRBJ2-6	TGCGCCAGCAGCTTGGGGGTAAGCTCTGGGGCCAACGTCCTGACTTTC	CASSLGVSSGANVLTF
-	-	TRBV19	TRBJ1-2	TGTGCCAGTAACCCGTCGATGGGTGGCTACACCTTC	CASNPSMGGYTF
-	-	TRBV7-3	TRBJ2-7	TGTGCCAGCAGCTTAGGCGGGGGCTTCTCCTACGAGCAGTACTTC	CASSLGGGFSYEQYF
-	-	TRBV30	TRBJ2-7	TGTGCCTGGCGGGGTCTCCCCTACGAGCAGTACTTC	CAWRGLPYEQYF
TRBD1	-	TRBV7-9	TRBJ2-3	TGTGCCACCCCTGTGGGGACAGTTAGCACAGATACGCAGTATTTT	CATPVGTVSTDTQYF
-	-	TRBV5-1	TRBJ2-6	TGCGCCAGCAGCTTGAGCGGTGGCTCTGGGGCCAACGTCCTGACTTTC	CASSLSGGSGANVLTF
TRBD1	-	TRBV15	TRBJ1-2	TGTGCCACCAGCAGAGATATGGGACAGGGGTTTGACTATGGCTACACCTTC	CATSRDMGQGFDYGYTF
-	-	TRBV18	TRBJ2-5	TGTGCCAGCTCACCAGACGGACAGCTCCGGGAGACCCAGTACTTC	CASSPDGQLRETQYF
TRBD1	-	TRBV2	TRBJ2-7	TGTGCCAGCACCGATCCGGGACAGAAAAGCTCCTACGAGCAGTACTTC	CASTDPGQKSSYEQYF
TRBD1	-	TRBV6-5	TRBJ1-2	TGTGCCAGCAGTTACTCGGACAGGGGCTACTATGGCTACACCTTC	CASSYSDRGYYGYTF
-	once	TRBV6-5	TRBJ1-1	TGTGCCAGCACCGACAGAATGAACACTGAAGCTTTCTTT	CASTDRMNTEAFF
-	-	TRBV5-8	TRBJ1-4	TGTGCCAGCAGCTTTTTGCGGGGGGTCGGCTTTAATGAAAAACTGTTTTTT	CASSFLRGVGFNEKLFF